This passage covers 8 T cell receptor beta chains from one sample sequenced in a study of shared T cell receptors in the human thymus. Using immunoSEQ multiplex PCR, the repertoire was profiled, and TCRdb retains in-frame clones only, with some absent. The sample comprises 720,000 or so clones, roughly 88% of which are singletons, and under 0.012% rests with the top ten. This same sample was also taken into another study, of human thymus T cells.

Material: thymocytes. Source of these receptors: a girl younger than two with a congenital heart defect.

This clone was recorded only once. The chain couples TRBV7-8 to TRBJ1-2; 9 nucleotides match TRBD1. Germline CDR1 is SGHVS and CDR2 is FQNEAQ. The CDR3 length is 15 residues. V was pared by 5 bases and J by 6 bases, with 10 bases of the junction left unmatched. CDR3 protein: CASSPRDRERNGYTF. The CDR3, as DNA: TGTGCCAGCAGCCCAAGGGACAGGGAAAGGAATGGCTACACCTTC.

The V call is TRBV16, the J call TRBJ1-2; 12 bases align to TRBD1. This CDR3 comprises 19 residues. Germline trimming cut 0 bases from V and 2 bases from J; bases unmatched to any gene: 10. In germline, CDR1 is KGHSY, CDR2 FQNENV. In DNA form, the CDR3 reads TGTGCCAGCAGCCAATCTGGGTTGGGACAGGGGGCTTCCAACTATGGCTACACCTTC. Its translation is CASSQSGLGQGASNYGYTF. Supplemented by reference TRBV16 and TRBJ1-2, the full variable domain reads GEEVAQTPKHLVRGEGQKAKLYCAPIKGHSYVFWYQQVLKNEFKFLISFQNENVFDETGMPKERFSAKCLPNSPCSLEIQATKLEDSAVYFCASSQSGLGQGASNYGYTFGSGTRLTVV.

This chain links TRBV7-6 with TRBJ2-6; D might be TRBD1 (5 bases). Germline assignment: CDR1 SGHVS and CDR2 FNYEAQ. The V end was cut by 7 bases, the J end by 3 bases, with 16 bases between. The CDR3 contains 16 residues. CDR3 protein: CASTNQGGIGANVLTF. The CDR3 DNA reads TGTGCCAGCACGAATCAGGGCGGTATTGGGGCCAACGTCCTGACTTTC. Full variable domain (remainder filled in from reference TRBV7-6 and TRBJ2-6): GAGVSQSPRYKVTKRGQDVALRCDPISGHVSLYWYRQALGQGPEFLTYFNYEAQQDKSGLPNDRFSAERPEGSISTLTIQRTEQRDSAMYRCASTNQGGIGANVLTFGAGSRLTVL.

This sequence joins TRBV5-8 and TRBJ1-1; D possibly corresponds to TRBD1 (5 bases). This CDR3 region has 17 residues. Per the germline V gene, CDR1 is SGHTS and CDR2 is YDEGEE. V gave up 0 bases and J gave up 8 bases, with 23 bases separating them. As DNA, the CDR3 is TGTGCCAGCAGCTTGGTCCCCTCAAAGGGGTATCTCGGCGAAGCTTTCTTT. Its translation is CASSLVPSKGYLGEAFF.

The V call is TRBV11-2, the J call TRBJ1-2; a possible D gene is TRBD1 (6 bases). V was clipped by 0 bases and J by 8 bases, with 16 bases between them. CDR1 and CDR2 from the germline V gene are SGHAT and FQNNGV. The CDR3 runs to 15 residues. CDR3 bases: TGTGCCAGCAGCTTAGATCTACAGGGTACTAGGGGCTACACCTTC. It is translated as CASSLDLQGTRGYTF.

The chain uses TRBV2 and TRBJ1-1; 7 bases align to TRBD1. Germline V gives CDR1 SNHLY, CDR2 FYNNEI. The V and J ends lost 6 bases and 3 bases, in that order; junction bases with no gene match: 4. This CDR3 has 13 amino acids. The CDR3 protein is CASSTGTDTEAFF. The DNA for the CDR3 is TGTGCCAGCAGCACTGGGACAGACACTGAAGCTTTCTTT.

Note on this clone: Other nucleotide sequences in the sample specify the same CDR3. V and J are TRBV20-1 and TRBJ2-5, with no clear D. V was shortened by 4 bases and J by 6 bases, with 6 bases between the two germline ends. CDR1 is DFQATT, CDR2 SNEGSKA, per germline (reference sequence). The CDR3 sequence is 10 residues long. This CDR3 is CSANLKTQYF. The CDR3 coding sequence is TGCAGTGCTAATCTAAAGACCCAGTACTTC.

The rearrangement uses TRBV5-1 and TRBJ1-4, with 8 nucleotides matching TRBD1. Germline CDR1 and CDR2: SGHRS and YFSETQ. This CDR3 is 18 amino acids long. The junction had 12 bases not matched to a gene; V was cut back by 5 bases and J by 0 bases. The CDR3 is CASRNRGAQGATNEKLFF. As DNA, the CDR3 is TGCGCCAGCAGGAACAGGGGGGCCCAGGGCGCAACTAATGAAAAACTGTTTTTT. Using reference TRBV5-1 and TRBJ1-4 for the parts outside the CDR3, the full variable domain is KAGVTQTPRYLIKTRGQQVTLSCSPISGHRSVSWYQQTPGQGLQFLFEYFSETQRNKGNFPGRFSGRQFSNSRSEMNVSTLELGDSALYLCASRNRGAQGATNEKLFFGSGTQLSVL.